This T cell receptor (beta chain) was profiled in a study of cytomegalovirus exposure and HLA in healthy donors. Study information: The study placed approximately 80% of its approximately 400 genotyped donors in the Caucasian-associated ancestry cluster.

Researchers ran the PCR with 60 Vbeta and 13 Jbeta primers. Assay used: immunoSEQ multiplex PCR; TCRdb lists only in-frame clones, some missing. The profile covers more than 50,000 clones, with around three quarters appearing a single time and 15% to 20% taken by the ten largest. V was clipped by 3 bases and J by 4 bases; unmatched bases: 9. The germline CDR1 and CDR2 sequences are GTSNPN and SVGIG (reference sequence). The CDR3 sequence is 15 residues long. The clonotype comes from a woman aged 55-69 years in good health and CMV-seropositive. This chain links TRBV30 with TRBJ1-3; 7 positions agree with TRBD1. Sequenced sample: PBMCs. As DNA, the CDR3 is TGTGCCTGGAGCGCCCCGGACAGGTCCGGAAACACCATATATTTT. Translating it yields CAWSAPDRSGNTIYF.